This paragraph reports one T cell receptor beta chain. The data stem from a study of blood T cell repertoires in COVID-19. Background on the study: T cells, B-cell-depleted T cells, or PBMCs supplied cDNA or gDNA.

CDR3 length equals 14 residues. The V end lost 1 base, the J end lost 5 bases, and 12 bases lay between the germline ends. Germline V gene lookup returns CDR1 LNHNV and CDR2 YYDKDF (reference sequence). Original methodology: Reference gene primer amplification gave estimated nucleated cell counts. The table came from immunoSEQ multiplex PCR; TCRdb's copy has only in-frame clones and leaves some out. The D gene and trimming were derived from the DNA, and the V and J assignments and clone size from that table. Of tens of thousands of clones in the sample, 65% to 85% were seen once. This receptor was taken from a man aged 45-65 years with acute or convalescent COVID-19. Sequenced: peripheral blood. This chain uses TRBV15 with TRBJ2-7; D remains unclear. CDR3 bases: TGTGCCACCAGCAGAGGGCAGGTGACAAACGAGCAGTACTTC. This encodes CATSRGQVTNEQYF.